Listed below are T cell receptor beta chains from one sample, sequenced in a study of cytomegalovirus exposure and HLA in healthy donors. The assay was immunoSEQ multiplex PCR, and TCRdb's table has in-frame clones only and misses some. Among about 140,000 clones listed, roughly 79% were seen once. Material: PBMCs. These TCRs come from a male donor in good health and CMV-seronegative. CDR3s include the opening cysteine and the closing phenylalanine or tryptophan. Fields, in order: J gene, V gene, clone size, CDR3 protein. Rows may omit the clone size; those that give it use once, few, many or a size class.

TRBJ1-2 | TRBV19 | NA | CASTVGEAGYTF
TRBJ1-5 | TRBV4-1 | NA | CASSPRQGFNQPQHF
TRBJ1-2 | TRBV7-2 | once | CASSPRTGGVYGYTF
TRBJ2-1 | TRBV7-3 | NA | CASSSPDRGRDEQFF
TRBJ2-3 | TRBV7-6 | NA | CASSSRQGTDTQYF
TRBJ2-7 | TRBV6-5 | NA | CASSVTGGIPYEQYF
TRBJ2-3 | TRBV19 | NA | CAAGEPIDTQYF
TRBJ2-1 | TRBV27 | NA | CASGGGSGNEQFF
TRBJ1-5 | TRBV19 | NA | CASSIDSGGGNQPQHF
TRBJ2-2 | TRBV10-3 | once | CAIRDSGQANTGELFF
TRBJ2-6 | TRBV5-1 | NA | CASSLEGGVVANVLTF
TRBJ1-5 | TRBV19 | NA | CASKEGPSNQPQHF
TRBJ1-5 | TRBV30 | NA | CAWSVGQGRQPQHF
TRBJ2-3 | TRBV10-3 | NA | CAISDTGTSGAPDTQYF
TRBJ2-1 | TRBV6-5 | few | CASRAGAGNEQFF
TRBJ2-7 | TRBV19 | NA | CASMPGTSAPYEQYF
TRBJ1-1 | TRBV10-3 | NA | CAISMGQLNTEAFF